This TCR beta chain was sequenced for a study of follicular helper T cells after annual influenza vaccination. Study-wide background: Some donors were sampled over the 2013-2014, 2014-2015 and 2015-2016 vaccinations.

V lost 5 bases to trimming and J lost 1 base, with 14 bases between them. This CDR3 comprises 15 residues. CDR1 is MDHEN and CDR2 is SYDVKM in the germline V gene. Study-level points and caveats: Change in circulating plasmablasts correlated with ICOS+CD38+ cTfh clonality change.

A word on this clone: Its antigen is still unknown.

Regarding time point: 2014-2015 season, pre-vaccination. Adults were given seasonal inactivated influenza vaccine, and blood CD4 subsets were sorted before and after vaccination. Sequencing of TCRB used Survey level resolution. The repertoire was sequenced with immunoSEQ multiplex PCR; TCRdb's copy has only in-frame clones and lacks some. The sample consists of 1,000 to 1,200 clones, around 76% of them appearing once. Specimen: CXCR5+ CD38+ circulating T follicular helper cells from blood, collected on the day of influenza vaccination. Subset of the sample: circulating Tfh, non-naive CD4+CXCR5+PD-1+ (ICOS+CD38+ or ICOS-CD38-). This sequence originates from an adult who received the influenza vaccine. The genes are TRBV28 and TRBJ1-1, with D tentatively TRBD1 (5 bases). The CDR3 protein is CASSTVDGGNTEAFF. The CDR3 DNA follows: TGTGCCAGCAGTACGGTGGATGGGGGGAACACTGAAGCTTTCTTT.